The 32 T cell receptor beta chains below all came from one sample that was sequenced in a study of blood T cell repertoires in COVID-19. Libraries were prepared by immunoSEQ multiplex PCR; TCRdb keeps only in-frame clonotypes and omits some of them. The data hold 250,000 to 300,000 clones, with roughly nine tenths observed a single time. Material: peripheral blood. The receptors originated from a woman aged 30 to 39 with COVID-19, enrolled during active disease.

V is TRBV6-5 and J is TRBJ1-2, with D tentatively TRBD1 (6 bases). V gave up 4 bases and J gave up 4 bases, with 19 bases separating them. This CDR3 contains 16 residues. Germline loops: CDR1 MNHEY, CDR2 SVGAGI. CDR3 bases: TGTGCCAGCAGTTCCTCCCGTGGGGGGGCGTTCTATGGCTACACCTTC. This codes for CASSSSRGGAFYGYTF.

This clone was picked up one time. V and J are TRBV7-3 and TRBJ2-3; TRBD1 matches at 7 bases. The CDR3 consists of 13 residues. Germline assignment: CDR1 SGHTA and CDR2 FQGTGA. Trimming at V came to 2 bases and at J to 4 bases, leaving 0 bases not matched to a gene. The CDR3 DNA sequence: TGTGCCAGCAGCTTACAGGGGGCAGATACGCAGTATTTT. It specifies CASSLQGADTQYF.

This chain joins TRBV10-1 and TRBJ1-1; possibly TRBD1 for D (6 bases). The V gene lost 8 bases and the J gene lost 1 base, with 14 bases spanning the gap. The CDR3 runs to 14 residues. CDR1 WNHNN and CDR2 SYGVQD come from the germline V gene (reference sequence). The CDR3 loop reads CASAEGGTNTEAFF. The DNA of the CDR3 is TGCGCCAGCGCCGAAGGGGGAACGAACACTGAAGCTTTCTTT.

This clone was detected a few times. The chain uses TRBV27 and TRBJ1-3, with a tentative D call TRBD1 (5 bases). V lost 4 bases, J lost 0 bases, and 7 bases lay in between. Germline V gene data show CDR1 as MNHEY and CDR2 as SMNVEV (reference sequence). The CDR3 loop spans 14 amino acids. For the CDR3, the DNA is TGTGCCAGCAGTTCCGACAGCTCTGGAAACACCATATATTTT. Translating it yields CASSSDSSGNTIYF.

The gene calls are TRBV11-2 and TRBJ1-1; D unclear. In germline, CDR1 is SGHAT, CDR2 FQNNGV. The CDR3 contains 14 residues. V gave up 0 bases and J gave up 11 bases, with 16 bases separating them. The CDR3 bases are TGTGCCAGCAGCTTAGACGGAGCAGCCCTCAGCGCTTTCTTT. Its translation is CASSLDGAALSAFF.

The V and J genes are TRBV11-2 and TRBJ2-1; TRBD2 agrees at 9 bases. J was trimmed by 4 bases and V by 2 bases; bases with no gene match: 9. Germline-derived CDR1 and CDR2 are SGHAT and FQNNGV. The CDR3 is 17 residues long. CDR3 in amino acids: CASSLSSGRPSYNEQFF. The DNA for the CDR3 is TGTGCCAGCAGCTTAAGTAGCGGGAGACCTTCTTACAATGAGCAGTTCTTC.

This clone occurred a few times. The V gene is TRBV12-3 or TRBV12-4, the J gene TRBJ1-2; D gene uncertain. This CDR3 is built from 12 residues. The V gene lost 3 bases and the J gene lost 6 bases, with 8 bases spanning the gap. Here the CDR3 reads CASSFEGHGYTF. CDR3 DNA: TGTGCCAGCAGTTTCGAGGGCCATGGCTACACCTTC.

The chain carries TRBV2 and TRBJ2-5; weak D call: TRBD2 (7 bases). Germline loops: CDR1 SNHLY, CDR2 FYNNEI. Trimming stripped 1 base from V and 2 bases from J, with 11 bases between. CDR3 length equals 15 residues. The CDR3 bases are TGTGCCAGCAGTGAAGAAGGGGGGGGACAAGAGACCCAGTACTTC. Protein: CASSEEGGGQETQYF.

The chain is built from TRBV25-1 and TRBJ1-3; no firm D call. V was shortened by 0 bases and J by 1 base, with 7 bases between the two germline ends. The germline V gene has CDR1 MGHDK and CDR2 SYGVNS. This CDR3 spans 15 amino acids. In DNA form, the CDR3 reads TGTGCCAGCAGTGAATATAGCAGATCTGGAAACACCATATATTTT. This translates into CASSEYSRSGNTIYF.

The chain joins TRBV6-5 to TRBJ1-2, with 9 bases identical to TRBD1. Trimming removed 3 bases from V and 2 bases from J; junction bases left unmatched: 7. The CDR3 is 16 amino acids. The V gene's germline CDR1 is MNHEY and CDR2 SVGAGI. CDR3 amino acids: CASSYTGTGKNYGYTF. In DNA, the CDR3 is TGTGCCAGCAGTTATACCGGGACAGGGAAAAACTATGGCTACACCTTC.

The CDR3 DNA sequence: TGTGCCAGCAGTGAGGGCAGCCAATACTATGGCTACACCTTC. Translated: CASSEGSQYYGYTF. The chain has TRBV2 and TRBJ1-2; D call uncertain. V was cut by 3 bases and J by 3 bases, with 11 bases left in between. From germline, CDR1 is SNHLY and CDR2 FYNNEI. The CDR3 has 14 amino acids.

The chain joins TRBV5-6 to TRBJ2-2; maybe TRBD1 (5 bases). Germline V gene sequence: CDR1 SGHDT, CDR2 YYEEEE. The V and J ends lost 2 bases and 7 bases respectively, with 6 bases between them. This CDR3 is 12 amino acids long. The CDR3 region is CASSLGDGELFF. DNA of the CDR3: TGTGCCAGCAGCTTAGGGGACGGGGAGCTGTTTTTT.

CDR3 in DNA: TGTGCCAGCAGCTTAGCGGGAACCACCGGGGAGCTGTTTTTT. Translation gives CASSLAGTTGELFF. The chain uses TRBV11-2 and TRBJ2-2; tentatively, D is TRBD2 (5 bases). V was cut by 1 base and J by 4 bases, with 7 bases left in between. The CDR3 totals 14 residues. Germline V lookup: CDR1 SGHAT, CDR2 FQNNGV.

V is TRBV7-9 and J is TRBJ1-3; D might be TRBD1 (5 bases). The germline V gene encodes CDR1 SEHNR and CDR2 FQNEAQ (reference sequence). Trimming took off 5 bases at V and 4 bases at J, with 15 bases between the two ends. CDR3 length: 15 amino acids. The CDR3 bases are TGTGCCAGCAGCCTCCTAGGGGTTTCAGGAAACACCATATATTTT. The encoded protein is CASSLLGVSGNTIYF.

This sequence joins TRBV5-4 and TRBJ2-7; 9 bases map to TRBD2. CDR1 is SGHNT and CDR2 is YYREEE in the germline V gene (reference sequence). Trimming cost V 3 bases and J 3 bases; bases outside gene matches: 10. The CDR3 contains 16 residues. CDR3: CASSSVGAGGVYEQYF. DNA for the CDR3: TGTGCCAGCAGCTCTGTAGGAGCGGGAGGCGTCTACGAGCAGTACTTC.

The chain links TRBV6-5 to TRBJ1-3; D gene ambiguous. Per germline, CDR1 MNHEY and CDR2 SVGAGI. V lost 10 bases and J 0 bases, leaving 13 bases between the germline ends. The CDR3 covers 14 residues. The CDR3 sequence: CATLAGFSGNTIYF. As DNA, the CDR3 is TGTGCCACCCTAGCCGGATTCTCTGGAAACACCATATATTTT.

The chain joins TRBV7-9 to TRBJ2-7, with TRBD2 matching over 7 bases. The junction had 11 bases not matched to a gene; V was cut back by 5 bases and J by 1 base. The CDR3 length is 16 residues. In germline, CDR1 is SEHNR, CDR2 FQNEAQ (reference sequence). Written as DNA, the CDR3 is TGTGCCAGCAGCATTCTCCGACTAGCAGGGTCCTACGAGCAGTACTTC. This translates into CASSILRLAGSYEQYF.

This sequence joins TRBV19 and TRBJ2-7, with 7 nucleotides matching TRBD1. Germline V CDR1 and CDR2: LNHDA, SQIVND (reference sequence). The V segment lost 3 bases and the J segment 3 bases; nucleotides outside the gene matches: 5. The CDR3 extends over 14 amino acids. The CDR3 DNA reads TGTGCCAGTAGTATCACAGGGGTGGACTACGAGCAGTACTTC. Protein: CASSITGVDYEQYF.

The rearrangement uses TRBV29-1 and TRBJ1-1; tentative D call: TRBD1 (5 bases). V lost 6 bases and J lost 4, with 12 bases in between. The CDR3 extends over 12 amino acids. The V gene's germline CDR1 is SQVTM and CDR2 ANQGSEA. CDR3 protein: CSVAGRGTEAFF. CDR3 bases: TGCAGCGTCGCAGGGAGGGGCACTGAAGCTTTCTTT.

This chain connects TRBV4-1 to TRBJ2-1; D gene ambiguous. This CDR3 has 12 residues. V gave up 0 bases and J gave up 15 bases, with 12 bases separating them. Germline values: CDR1 MGHRA, CDR2 YSYEKL. CDR3 in amino acids: CASSQEALVWFF. CDR3 DNA sequence: TGCGCCAGCAGCCAAGAGGCTCTAGTTTGGTTCTTC.

The chain has TRBV28 and TRBJ2-5; 14 bases agree with TRBD2. This CDR3 has 15 amino acids. With 6 bases clipped from V and 4 bases from J, the junction kept 4 bases outside the gene matches. The germline gives CDR1 MDHEN, CDR2 SYDVKM. In DNA, the CDR3 is TGTGCCAGCAGGCGAGGGACTAGCGGGAGAGAGACCCAGTACTTC. Its translation: CASRRGTSGRETQYF.

The chain employs TRBV11-2 and TRBJ1-4; possibly TRBD1 for D (5 bases). V lost 5 bases, J lost 6 bases, and 16 bases lay in between. The CDR3 is 15 amino acids. The germline CDR1 and CDR2 sequences are SGHAT and FQNNGV. The CDR3 protein is CASSQEGNLDEKLFF. The DNA of the CDR3 is TGTGCCAGCAGCCAGGAGGGGAATCTAGATGAAAAACTGTTTTTT.

V usage is TRBV19 and J usage is TRBJ1-3; D is undetermined. The V gene lost 2 bases and the J gene lost 2 bases, with 10 bases spanning the gap. The CDR3 is 15 amino acids. The germline gives CDR1 LNHDA, CDR2 SQIVND (reference sequence). Here the CDR3 reads CASSITREAGNTIYF. The CDR3 DNA reads TGTGCCAGTAGTATAACCCGGGAGGCTGGAAACACCATATATTTT.

This clone was seen just once. V and J are TRBV19 and TRBJ2-1; D might be TRBD1 (5 bases). Trimming pared 2 bases from V and 8 bases from J, leaving 7 bases between. This CDR3 region has 12 residues. Germline assignment: CDR1 LNHDA and CDR2 SQIVND (reference sequence). CDR3 loop: CASSIWGYEQFF. The CDR3 DNA reads TGTGCCAGTAGTATATGGGGCTATGAGCAGTTCTTC.

The CDR3 nucleotides read TGTGCCAGCAGACTAGCGTTGAACACCGGGGAGCTGTTTTTT. Translating gives CASRLALNTGELFF. The V call is TRBV7-2, the J call TRBJ2-2, with TRBD2 matching 7 bases. Germline trimming cut 6 bases from V and 1 base from J; bases unmatched to any gene: 2. Germline CDR1 SGHTA, CDR2 FQGNSA. CDR3 size: 14 residues.

DNA of the CDR3: TGTGCCATCAGTGAGTCGCGGGAGGGCCTTCGGGAGCAGTACTTC. As protein: CAISESREGLREQYF. The V and J genes are TRBV10-3 and TRBJ2-7; TRBD2 matches 9 bases. Germline V gene sequence: CDR1 ENHRY, CDR2 SYGVKD. The CDR3 loop spans 15 amino acids. V shed 0 bases and J 7 bases; nucleotides not matched to a gene: 7.

This rearrangement joins TRBV7-3 to TRBJ2-1, with TRBD2 matching over 8 bases. Per germline, CDR1 SGHTA and CDR2 FQGTGA. Germline trimming cut 0 bases from V and 5 bases from J; bases unmatched to any gene: 9. The CDR3 covers 17 residues. The CDR3 sequence: CASSLTPLAGGDNEQFF. CDR3 DNA: TGTGCCAGCAGCTTAACCCCCCTGGCGGGAGGAGACAATGAGCAGTTCTTC.

The rearrangement links TRBV6-2 or TRBV6-3 to TRBJ1-5, with D unclear. Trimming cost V 0 bases and J 5 bases, with 5 bases left between them. The CDR3 has 13 residues. The germline CDR1 and CDR2 sequences are MNHEY and SVGEGT. The chain's CDR3 is CASSYSADQPQHF. The CDR3 DNA is TGTGCCAGCAGTTACTCCGCGGATCAGCCCCAGCATTTT.

This rearrangement joins TRBV7-8 to TRBJ2-7, with 13 positions matching TRBD2. J lost 5 bases, V lost 5 bases, and 9 bases had no gene match. Germline V gives CDR1 SGHVS, CDR2 FQNEAQ. The CDR3 runs 16 residues. The CDR3 region is CASSHRTSGRGNEQYF. The DNA of the CDR3 is TGTGCCAGCAGCCATCGAACTAGCGGGAGGGGGAACGAGCAGTACTTC.

J is TRBJ2-1 and V is TRBV19; the D gene is possibly TRBD1 (5 bases). The ends were cut back, 5 bases at V and 4 bases at J, with 15 bases in the middle. The V gene's germline CDR1 is LNHDA and CDR2 SQIVND (reference sequence). This CDR3 spans 15 amino acids. For the CDR3, the DNA is TGTGCCAGTAGTGCTACAGGTCTACCTTACAATGAGCAGTTCTTC. It yields the protein CASSATGLPYNEQFF.

The chain is built from TRBV6-5 and TRBJ1-5; 7 bases are shared with TRBD1. Per the germline V gene, CDR1 is MNHEY and CDR2 is SVGAGI. The CDR3 spans 15 residues. Trimming at V came to 7 bases and at J to 5 bases, leaving 11 bases not matched to a gene. Written as DNA, the CDR3 is TGTGCCAGCACCCAATGGGGGACAGTTCATCAGCCCCAGCATTTT. It yields the protein CASTQWGTVHQPQHF.

About this clone itself: This same CDR3 is encoded by further DNA sequences in the sample. The chain employs TRBV19 and TRBJ1-2; 10 bases agree with TRBD1. Trimming took 5 bases from V and 4 from J; bases not matched to a gene: 4. Germline CDR1 and CDR2: LNHDA and SQIVND (reference sequence). CDR3 length: 14 residues. CDR3 amino acids: CASSPTGGSYGYTF. Here the CDR3 DNA reads TGTGCCAGTAGTCCGACAGGGGGCAGCTATGGCTACACCTTC.